The 7 T cell receptor beta chains given below trace back to one sample, sequenced in a study of technical replicates of blood from a few donors. The method was immunoSEQ multiplex PCR; TCRdb's version includes in-frame clones alone and lacks a portion of them. Here the sample spans tens of thousands of clones, 91% being singletons. The sequencing sample was made of PBMCs. The receptors come from a human donor in good health. Some clones in this sample may be carry-over from other donors' samples.

The chain uses TRBV5-4 and TRBJ2-1; 13 bases align to TRBD2. This CDR3 is 15 amino acids long. Trimming removed 4 bases from V and 4 bases from J; junction bases left unmatched: 2. Germline assignment: CDR1 SGHNT and CDR2 YYREEE (reference sequence). CDR3 DNA sequence: TGTGCCAGCAGCCGGACTAGCGGGGGTTACAATGAGCAGTTCTTC. It codes for CASSRTSGGYNEQFF.

The chain carries TRBV4-1 and TRBJ2-7; possible D gene TRBD2, 5 bases. Looked up from germline, CDR1 is MGHRA and CDR2 is YSYEKL. CDR3 length: 15 residues. The ends were cut back, 0 bases at V and 0 bases at J, with 9 bases in the middle. The CDR3: CASSQDLGSSYEQYF. The DNA of the CDR3 is TGCGCCAGCAGCCAAGATTTGGGGAGCTCCTACGAGCAGTACTTC.

The chain couples TRBV27 to TRBJ1-6; D is uncertain. V was pared by 11 bases and J by 9 bases, with 5 bases between. The CDR3 has 9 residues. The germline gives CDR1 MNHEY, CDR2 SMNVEV (reference sequence). CDR3 coding DNA: TGTGCCGGCCTTTCACCCCTCCACTTT. This gives the protein CAGLSPLHF.

The gene calls are TRBV19 and TRBJ2-5; 7 nucleotides align to TRBD1. Germline assignment: CDR1 LNHDA and CDR2 SQIVND (reference sequence). The V segment lost 7 bases and the J segment 0 bases; nucleotides outside the gene matches: 2. This CDR3 is built from 13 residues. The CDR3 nucleotides read TGTGCCAGTATCGGGACAGACCAAGAGACCCAGTACTTC. Its translation: CASIGTDQETQYF.

The chain uses TRBV11-2 and TRBJ2-1; 7 nucleotides agree with TRBD2. Losses at the gene ends were 0 bases for V and 7 bases for J; bases not matched to a gene: 3. The germline V gene encodes CDR1 SGHAT and CDR2 FQNNGV. This CDR3 has 14 amino acids. The CDR3 region is CASSLDILANEQFF. The CDR3 region has the DNA TGTGCCAGCAGCTTAGACATACTAGCGAATGAGCAGTTCTTC.

The chain combines TRBV4-2 with TRBJ1-5; D perhaps matches TRBD1 (6 bases). The CDR3 is 15 amino acids. Trimming left V 0 bases short and J 7 bases short, with 13 bases between. Per the germline V gene, CDR1 is LGHNA and CDR2 is YNFKEQ. The CDR3 DNA reads as TGTGCCAGCAGCCAAGAAAGGACAGAAGGACAGCCCCAGCATTTT. Its protein is CASSQERTEGQPQHF.

The chain uses TRBV29-1 and TRBJ2-1; D might be TRBD2 (6 bases). The CDR3 extends over 13 amino acids. Germline loops: CDR1 SQVTM, CDR2 ANQGSEA. V lost 4 bases and J 5 bases, leaving 12 bases between the germline ends. The CDR3 DNA reads TGCAGCGTTGTGGGCGGGGTAAACAATGAGCAGTTCTTC. It translates to CSVVGGVNNEQFF.